Listed below are T cell receptor beta chains from one sample, sequenced in a study of blood T cells in healthy people across ages. TCRdb processed the 5' RACE reads anew with MiXCR; each CDR3 protein has one entry. Of some 1 million distinct CDR3 sequences listed, less than 50% are singletons. Sequenced input: blood. The receptors stem from a woman aged 55-69 years in good health. Each CDR3 is given with its conserved first and last residue. The D gene is left open where the match is weak. Only some rows state a clone size, as once, few, many or a class for expanded clones.

size	D	length	V	J	CDR3	DNA
few	NA	15	TRBV9	TRBJ2-3	CASSVVSTSTDTQYF	TGTGCCAGCAGCGTAGTCTCGACTAGCACAGATACGCAGTATTTT
NA	TRBD1	15	TRBV5-5	TRBJ2-1	CASSGLGQGKNEQFF	TGTGCCAGCAGCGGTTTGGGACAGGGGAAGAATGAGCAGTTCTTC
NA	TRBD2	15	TRBV5-1	TRBJ2-1	CASSSRAGGTNEQFF	TGCGCCAGCAGCTCCCGGGCGGGGGGGACGAATGAGCAGTTCTTC
few	TRBD2	16	TRBV20-1	TRBJ2-1	CSARSSAGGNYNEQFF	TGCAGTGCTAGAAGTTCGGCGGGAGGGAACTACAATGAGCAGTTCTTC
NA	NA	15	TRBV3-1	TRBJ2-1	CASSRGEAPYNEQFF	TGTGCCAGCAGCCGGGGGGAAGCGCCTTACAATGAGCAGTTCTTC
NA	NA	13	TRBV27	TRBJ2-7	CASSPDLTREQYF	TGTGCCAGCAGTCCGGATTTAACCCGCGAGCAGTACTTC
NA	NA	16	TRBV9	TRBJ2-1	CASSPLGAPVMSEQFF	TGTGCCAGCAGCCCTCTCGGGGCCCCGGTAATGAGTGAGCAGTTCTTC
NA	NA	15	TRBV18	TRBJ1-2	CASSPLQGYNYGYTF	TGTGCCAGCTCACCACTACAAGGATATAACTATGGCTACACCTTC
NA	TRBD2	19	TRBV29-1	TRBJ2-3	CSVEGLAGEVVRVTDTQYF	TGCAGCGTTGAAGGACTAGCGGGAGAGGTTGTTCGGGTTACAGATACGCAGTATTTT
NA	TRBD2	19	TRBV10-3	TRBJ2-1	CAISGGLAGIQSSYNEQFF	TGTGCCATCAGTGGGGGGCTAGCGGGAATTCAGAGCTCCTACAATGAGCAGTTCTTC
once	TRBD2	16	TRBV25-1	TRBJ2-7	CACSERLAGGRYEQYF	TGTGCCTGCAGTGAGCGGCTAGCGGGAGGGCGGTACGAGCAGTACTTC
many	NA	15	TRBV10-1	TRBJ2-7	CASSENTGSSYEQYF	TGCGCCAGCAGTGAAAACACGGGTTCCTCCTACGAGCAGTACTTC
NA	NA	16	TRBV6-6	TRBJ2-6	CASKPTGSSGANVLTF	TGTGCCAGCAAACCCACGGGATCCTCTGGGGCCAACGTCCTGACTTTC
NA	NA	16	TRBV5-1	TRBJ2-5	CASSPGDLVDQETQYF	TGCGCCAGCAGCCCCGGGGATCTAGTCGATCAAGAGACCCAGTACTTC
once	NA	14	TRBV12-3/TRBV12-4	TRBJ1-2	CASSLGGSVYGYTF	TGTGCCAGCAGTCTTGGGGGTTCCGTCTATGGCTACACCTTC
NA	NA	13	TRBV6-6	TRBJ1-1	CASIYGRSTEAFF	TGTGCCAGCATTTACGGGAGGAGCACTGAAGCTTTCTTT
NA	TRBD2	15	TRBV4-1	TRBJ2-7	CGSSQPTSGGYEQYF	TGCGGCAGCAGCCAACCGACTAGCGGGGGCTACGAGCAGTACTTC
few	TRBD1	15	TRBV28	TRBJ2-7	CASSAPGTASYEQYF	TGTGCCAGCAGTGCCCCCGGGACAGCCTCCTACGAGCAGTACTTC
NA	NA	15	TRBV3-1	TRBJ1-2	CASSHWKTQDYGYTF	TGTGCCAGCAGCCACTGGAAGACCCAGGACTATGGCTACACCTTC
once	NA	12	TRBV7-7	TRBJ2-7	CASSHIPVEQYF	TGTGCCAGCAGCCACATTCCCGTTGAGCAGTACTTC
NA	TRBD2	17	TRBV7-2	TRBJ2-3	CTSTLVRGVRGADTQYF	TGTACCAGCACCCTAGTCCGGGGGGTACGCGGCGCAGATACGCAGTATTTT
once	NA	14	TRBV13	TRBJ2-3	CASTAGQSTDTQYF	TGTGCCAGCACCGCGGGACAAAGCACAGATACGCAGTATTTT
few	NA	13	TRBV4-2	TRBJ2-7	CASSQGYRDEQYF	TGTGCCAGCAGCCAAGGGTATAGGGACGAGCAGTACTTC
once	TRBD1	15	TRBV7-8	TRBJ2-5	CASSLVGQGRETQYF	TGTGCCAGCAGCTTAGTAGGACAGGGTAGGGAGACCCAGTACTTC
NA	NA	14	TRBV14	TRBJ1-2	CTSSQGWQGYGYTF	TGTACCAGCAGCCAAGGATGGCAAGGGTATGGCTACACCTTC
once	TRBD1	14	TRBV5-1	TRBJ1-4	CASSTSRDRGKLFF	TGCGCCAGCAGCACGTCCCGGGACAGGGGAAAACTGTTTTTT
NA	NA	13	TRBV2	TRBJ2-7	CASRPNLSYEQYF	TGTGCCAGCCGACCCAACCTCTCCTACGAGCAGTACTTC
few	TRBD1	14	TRBV20-1	TRBJ1-1	CSAAGQGVKGEAFF	TGCAGTGCTGCCGGACAGGGGGTGAAAGGGGAAGCTTTCTTT
NA	NA	12	TRBV27	TRBJ2-1	CASSSALNEQFF	TGTGCCAGCAGTTCTGCCCTCAATGAGCAGTTCTTC
few	TRBD1	15	TRBV7-9	TRBJ2-3	CASSLGTDSTDTQYF	TGTGCCAGCAGCCTGGGGACAGATAGCACAGATACGCAGTATTTT
once	NA	20	TRBV20-1	TRBJ2-7	CSARAPPGDPGLRSYNEQYF	TGCAGTGCTAGAGCCCCCCCGGGAGACCCGGGACTCCGCTCCTACAATGAGCAGTACTTC
NA	TRBD1	17	TRBV6-5	TRBJ2-4	CASSYFGTGITKNIQYF	TGTGCCAGCAGTTACTTCGGGACAGGGATTACCAAAAACATTCAGTACTTC
NA	TRBD1	16	TRBV27	TRBJ2-3	CASTPQGQGYTDTQYF	TGTGCCAGCACCCCCCAGGGACAGGGATACACAGATACGCAGTATTTT
once	NA	14	TRBV6-2/TRBV6-3	TRBJ2-5	CASGDSPRGETQYF	TGTGCCAGCGGAGACAGCCCCCGGGGAGAGACCCAGTACTTC
NA	TRBD2	16	TRBV29-1	TRBJ2-7	CSAAGIAWGRVGEQYF	TGCAGCGCTGCCGGGATTGCTTGGGGGAGGGTCGGTGAGCAGTACTTC
NA	TRBD1	14	TRBV29-1	TRBJ1-2	CSVEALTGWNGYTF	TGCAGCGTTGAAGCCCTGACAGGGTGGAATGGCTACACCTTC
few	TRBD2	16	TRBV6-2/TRBV6-3	TRBJ2-3	CASSWTSGSRTDTQYF	TGTGCCAGCAGCTGGACTAGCGGGAGTCGGACAGATACGCAGTATTTT
few	TRBD1	18	TRBV7-8	TRBJ1-6	CASSLSYRYGQGHSPLHF	TGTGCCAGCAGCTTATCTTATCGATACGGACAGGGCCATTCACCCCTCCACTTT
few	NA	15	TRBV27	TRBJ1-2	CASSHTMRGNYGYTF	TGTGCCAGCAGCCACACCATGAGGGGAAACTATGGCTACACCTTC
NA	NA	15	TRBV7-9	TRBJ1-2	CASSFSGLGSGGYTF	TGTGCCAGCAGCTTCTCGGGGTTGGGAAGCGGTGGCTACACCTTC
NA	TRBD2	15	TRBV4-1	TRBJ2-5	CASSLGLAEQETQYF	TGCGCCAGCAGCCTCGGACTAGCGGAACAAGAGACCCAGTACTTC